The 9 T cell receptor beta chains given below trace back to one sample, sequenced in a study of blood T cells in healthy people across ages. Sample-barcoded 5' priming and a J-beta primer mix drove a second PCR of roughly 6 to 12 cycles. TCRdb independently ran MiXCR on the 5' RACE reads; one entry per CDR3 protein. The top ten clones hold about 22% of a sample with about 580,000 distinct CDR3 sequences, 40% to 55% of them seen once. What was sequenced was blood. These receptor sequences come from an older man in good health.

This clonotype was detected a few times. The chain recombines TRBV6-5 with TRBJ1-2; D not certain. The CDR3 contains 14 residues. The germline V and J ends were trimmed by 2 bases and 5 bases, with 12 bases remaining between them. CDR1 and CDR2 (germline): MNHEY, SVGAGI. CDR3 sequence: CASSYRADTYGYTF. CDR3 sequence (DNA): TGTGCCAGCAGTTACCGGGCCGATACTTATGGCTACACCTTC.

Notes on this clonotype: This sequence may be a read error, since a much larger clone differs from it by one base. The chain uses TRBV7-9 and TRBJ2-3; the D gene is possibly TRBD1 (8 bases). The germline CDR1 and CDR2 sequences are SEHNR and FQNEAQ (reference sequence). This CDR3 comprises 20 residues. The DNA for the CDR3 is TGTGCCAACAGCAACGAACAGGGGGGGCGAGGGAGCAGTAGCACAGATACGCAGTATTTT. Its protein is CANSNEQGGRGSSSTDTQYF.

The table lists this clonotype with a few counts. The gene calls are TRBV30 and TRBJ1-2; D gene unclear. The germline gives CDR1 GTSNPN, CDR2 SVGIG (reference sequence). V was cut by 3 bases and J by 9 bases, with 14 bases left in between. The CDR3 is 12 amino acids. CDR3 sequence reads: CAWSPPESRYTF. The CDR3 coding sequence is TGTGCCTGGAGCCCACCTGAGTCGCGCTACACCTTC.

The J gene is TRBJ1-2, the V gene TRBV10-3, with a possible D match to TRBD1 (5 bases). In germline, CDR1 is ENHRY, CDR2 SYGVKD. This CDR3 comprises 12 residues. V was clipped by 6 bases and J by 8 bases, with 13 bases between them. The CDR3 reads CAIRRQGEGYTF. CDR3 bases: TGTGCCATCAGAAGGCAGGGCGAAGGCTACACCTTC.

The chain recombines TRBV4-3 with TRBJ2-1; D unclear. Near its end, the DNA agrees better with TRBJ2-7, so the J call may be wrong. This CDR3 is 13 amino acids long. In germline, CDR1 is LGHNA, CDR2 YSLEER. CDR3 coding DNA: TGCGCCAGCAGCCAAGATTTTTGGTTCGAGCAGTACTTC. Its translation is CASSQDFWFEQYF.

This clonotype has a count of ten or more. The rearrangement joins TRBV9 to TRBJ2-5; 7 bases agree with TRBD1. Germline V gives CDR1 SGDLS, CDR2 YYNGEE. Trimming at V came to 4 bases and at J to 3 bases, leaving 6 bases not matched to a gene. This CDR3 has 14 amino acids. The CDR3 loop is CASSLVGTEETQYF. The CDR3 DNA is TGTGCCAGCAGCTTAGTCGGGACAGAAGAGACCCAGTACTTC.

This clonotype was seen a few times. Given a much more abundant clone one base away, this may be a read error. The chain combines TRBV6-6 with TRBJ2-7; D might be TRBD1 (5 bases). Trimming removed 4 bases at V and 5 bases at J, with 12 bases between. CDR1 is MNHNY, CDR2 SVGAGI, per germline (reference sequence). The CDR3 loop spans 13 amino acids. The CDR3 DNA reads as TGTGCCAGCAGTTCCAGGGCTAGTCACGAGCAGTACTTC. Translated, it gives CASSSRASHEQYF.

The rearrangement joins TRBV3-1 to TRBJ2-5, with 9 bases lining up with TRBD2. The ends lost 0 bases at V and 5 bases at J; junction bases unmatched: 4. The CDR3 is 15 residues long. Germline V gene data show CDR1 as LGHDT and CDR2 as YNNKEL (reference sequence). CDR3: CASSQDPSGVETQYF. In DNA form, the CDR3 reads TGTGCCAGCAGCCAAGATCCTAGCGGGGTGGAGACCCAGTACTTC.

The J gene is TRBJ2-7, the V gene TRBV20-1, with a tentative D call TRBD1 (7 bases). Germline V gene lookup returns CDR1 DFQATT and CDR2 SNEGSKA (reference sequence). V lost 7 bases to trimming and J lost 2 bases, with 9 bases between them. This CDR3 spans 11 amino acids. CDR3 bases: TGCAGTGTCAGGGGGGCCTACGAGCAGTACTTC. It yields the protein CSVRGAYEQYF.